This is a list of T cell receptor beta chains from one sample in a study of identical twins' blood T cells. TCRdb processed the 5' RACE reads anew with MiXCR; each CDR3 protein has one entry. This sample has hundreds of thousands of distinct CDR3 sequences, with roughly 30% found just once. The sample comprised PBMCs. All receptors come from a woman aged 18-49 years in good health. CDR3s include the opening cysteine and the closing phenylalanine or tryptophan. Each record gives: V gene, D gene, CDR3 protein. The D gene is left open where the match is weak.

v_call: TRBV3-1
d_call: -
cdr3_aa: CASSLGGQHYGYTF

v_call: TRBV29-1
d_call: TRBD1
cdr3_aa: CSARTGQGTDTQYF

v_call: TRBV10-3
d_call: -
cdr3_aa: CAIDRYGTSTDTQYF

v_call: TRBV6-2/TRBV6-3
d_call: -
cdr3_aa: CASTRTYWNEQYF

v_call: TRBV29-1
d_call: -
cdr3_aa: CSVSTPYYNEQFF

v_call: TRBV20-1
d_call: TRBD2
cdr3_aa: CSAVTSGRPPETQYF

v_call: TRBV5-1
d_call: TRBD1
cdr3_aa: CASSLEGQGVGAFF

v_call: TRBV5-5
d_call: -
cdr3_aa: CASSLARLVGNEQFF

v_call: TRBV2
d_call: -
cdr3_aa: CAGQGYNEQFF

v_call: TRBV27
d_call: -
cdr3_aa: CASSFSQGLSYEQYF

v_call: TRBV11-2
d_call: -
cdr3_aa: CASSLVRPRRGESSEKLFF

v_call: TRBV4-3
d_call: TRBD1
cdr3_aa: CASSQAAGGQKLFF

v_call: TRBV20-1
d_call: -
cdr3_aa: CSASQGMNSPLHF

v_call: TRBV18
d_call: TRBD1
cdr3_aa: CASSGGQSNNEAFF

v_call: TRBV20-1
d_call: TRBD2
cdr3_aa: CSAEGLGETQYF

v_call: TRBV20-1
d_call: TRBD1
cdr3_aa: CSARDLTGEDGYTF

v_call: TRBV4-1
d_call: -
cdr3_aa: CASSQGSNQPQHF

v_call: TRBV5-1
d_call: -
cdr3_aa: CASSPETFLGTEAFF

v_call: TRBV23-1
d_call: -
cdr3_aa: CASRVPIYNEQFF

v_call: TRBV27
d_call: -
cdr3_aa: CASSLSGGQPQHF

v_call: TRBV5-1
d_call: -
cdr3_aa: CASSLGSGPDTQYF

v_call: TRBV29-1
d_call: TRBD1
cdr3_aa: CSVVADRDTEAFF

v_call: TRBV19
d_call: -
cdr3_aa: CASSGTAFSGNTIYF